The clone carrying this TCR beta chain was observed at least ten times. The antigen remains undetermined. The data were taken from a study of metastatic and nonmetastatic thyroid tumors. Study information: The comparison covered peripheral blood and tumor or nodule tissue in malignant and benign thyroid patients. Study-level points and caveats: Versus benign nodules, malignant thyroid tumors reportedly had significantly higher TCR beta diversity, in blood and tumor.

Prior to thyroid surgery, none of the patients had received any treatment. In the original analysis: A classifier of distant metastasis in papillary thyroid cancer was built from CDR3 differences (across clinicopathological groups). TCRdb re-called the PCR reads through MiXCR. TCRdb, rather than the study authors, made the V and J calls. The data hold 35,000 to 50,000 clones, with about a sixth observed a single time. The CDR3 contains 15 residues. V lost 4 bases to trimming and J lost 0 bases, with 11 bases between them. J is TRBJ2-3 and V is TRBV12-3 or TRBV12-4, with D tentatively TRBD2 (5 bases). Input material: tumor tissue. The source is a female donor with papillary thyroid cancer or a benign thyroid nodule (not recorded which). Some clones in this sample may be carry-over from other donors' samples. Here the CDR3 DNA reads TGTGCCAGCAGTTATCCGGCGGGTAGCACAGATACGCAGTATTTT. Translated: CASSYPAGSTDTQYF.